This is a list of T cell receptor beta chains from one sample in a study of naive and memory T cell subsets. Via MiXCR, TCRdb re-called the UMI-ligation and nested PCR reads, giving one row per CDR3 protein. The sample yields over 90,000 distinct CDR3 sequences, around 11% seen once. The sample comprised naive CD4+ T cells from blood. Every receptor here comes from a human donor in good health. CDR3s include the opening cysteine and the closing phenylalanine or tryptophan. Each record gives: clone size, D gene, V gene, J gene, CDR3 DNA, CDR3 protein. A D gene is named only where the DNA matches it firmly. Clone size is stated in some rows and not others, as once, few, many or a class when expanded.

few,.,TRBV19,TRBJ2-1,TGTGCCAGTAGAGGATGGGGCAGCTCCTACAATGAGCAGTTCTTC,CASRGWGSSYNEQFF
many,TRBD2,TRBV20-1,TRBJ2-1,TGCAGTGCTAGAGGCGGGGGAGGGCCCTACAATGAGCAGTTCTTC,CSARGGGGPYNEQFF
many,TRBD1,TRBV5-1,TRBJ2-3,TGCGCCAGCAGCTGGGGGGACAGGGACTCAGATACGCAGTATTTT,CASSWGDRDSDTQYF
few,TRBD2,TRBV5-1,TRBJ2-3,TGCGCCAGCAGCTTGGGTTCGTGGGGACTAGCGGCCAACCTGGGGACAGATACGCAGTATTTT,CASSLGSWGLAANLGTDTQYF
many,.,TRBV4-2,TRBJ2-5,TGTGCCAGCAGCCAAGATCCAGGCAGCCAAGAGACCCAGTACTTC,CASSQDPGSQETQYF
.,.,TRBV7-8,TRBJ1-2,TGTGCCAGCAGCCCCAGTCTAGGTCCCTATGGCTACACCTTC,CASSPSLGPYGYTF
few,TRBD2,TRBV9,TRBJ2-5,TGTGCCAGCAGCGTAGGCCTAGCGGGGACAGAGACCCAGTACTTC,CASSVGLAGTETQYF
.,.,TRBV18,TRBJ1-3,TGTGCCAGCTCACCACCCAATGCTGATATCTCTGGAAACACCATATATTTT,CASSPPNADISGNTIYF
many,.,TRBV20-1,TRBJ2-3,TGCAGTGCCCCATCGCCTAGCGCCGGCACAGATACGCAGTATTTT,CSAPSPSAGTDTQYF
few,.,TRBV28,TRBJ1-2,TGTGCCAGCAGTTTTGAGCCAGGGCAATTGATTTATGGCTACACCTTC,CASSFEPGQLIYGYTF
few,.,TRBV7-2,TRBJ2-5,TGTGCCAGCAGGGCCGGGAGTCAAGAGACCCAGTACTTC,CASRAGSQETQYF